These 11 T cell receptor beta chains share one sample of origin, sequenced in a study of shared clonotypes between healthy human individuals. The data were produced by immunoSEQ multiplex PCR, yet TCRdb's version contains in-frame clones alone and is incomplete. Of approximately 460,000 clones in the sample, approximately 77% are singletons; the top ten hold approximately 12%. Sequencing used PBMCs. The receptor source for this set is a woman in her 40s in good health. Some clones in this sample may be carry-over from other donors' samples.

The V and J genes are TRBV25-1 and TRBJ1-2; D unclear. The CDR3 is 14 amino acids. With 5 bases removed from V and 6 bases from J, the gap between germline ends came to 16 bases. The germline V gene encodes CDR1 MGHDK and CDR2 SYGVNS. The CDR3: CASSPEEPLNGYTF. In nucleotides, the CDR3 is TGTGCCAGCAGTCCTGAGGAGCCCTTAAATGGCTACACCTTC.

This clone appeared a few times. The gene calls are TRBV28 and TRBJ2-7; D remains ambiguous. This CDR3 spans 14 amino acids. V lost 10 bases and J lost 0, with 16 bases in between. The germline V gene encodes CDR1 MDHEN and CDR2 SYDVKM. CDR3 protein: CATPPSGLSYEQYF. The CDR3 DNA reads TGTGCCACTCCCCCCTCGGGCCTCTCCTACGAGCAGTACTTC.

To note about this clone: The same CDR3 arises from other DNA sequences in this sample as well. The chain is built from TRBV9 and TRBJ2-2; D might be TRBD2 (5 bases). CDR1 and CDR2 from the germline V gene are SGDLS and YYNGEE. V was cut by 0 bases and J by 7 bases, with 10 bases left in between. The CDR3 loop spans 14 amino acids. CDR3 coding DNA: TGTGCCAGCAGCGTAGTCCAAGGAGGCGGGGAGCTGTTTTTT. Its protein is CASSVVQGGGELFF.

The chain joins TRBV7-6 to TRBJ2-7; 7 bases are shared with TRBD1. The V gene end was trimmed by 5 bases and the J gene end by 6 bases; junction bases not matched to a gene: 7. Germline V gives CDR1 SGHVS, CDR2 FNYEAQ. This CDR3 is 13 amino acids long. The CDR3: CASSPGQLTEQYF. DNA of the CDR3: TGTGCCAGCAGCCCGGGACAGCTTACCGAGCAGTACTTC.

V and J are TRBV5-5 and TRBJ1-2; D gene ambiguous. This CDR3 is 14 amino acids long. Looked up from germline, CDR1 is SGHKS and CDR2 is YYEKEE (reference sequence). Trimming took 4 bases from V and 0 from J, leaving 10 bases between them. In DNA form, the CDR3 reads TGTGCCAGCAGCCCTAGTCGGGCTAACTATGGCTACACCTTC. As protein: CASSPSRANYGYTF.

The chain links TRBV9 to TRBJ2-3; D may correspond to TRBD1 or TRBD2 (5 bases each). The V gene lost 1 base and the J gene lost 2 bases, with 14 bases spanning the gap. Germline V CDR1 and CDR2: SGDLS, YYNGEE. CDR3 length: 16 amino acids. The CDR3 DNA follows: TGTGCCAGCAGCGTAAAGGTGGGACCCTCCACAGATACGCAGTATTTT. Its translation: CASSVKVGPSTDTQYF. The full variable domain, rest sourced from reference TRBV9 and TRBJ2-3, is DSGVTQTPKHLITATGQRVTLRCSPRSGDLSVYWYQQSLDQGLQFLIQYYNGEERAKGNILERFSAQQFPDLHSELNLSSLELGDSALYFCASSVKVGPSTDTQYFGPGTRLTVL.

The gene calls are TRBV6-6 and TRBJ2-7; D gene uncertain. Germline CDR1 MNHNY, CDR2 SVGAGI (reference sequence). The CDR3 sequence is 11 residues long. Trimming cost V 5 bases and J 7 bases, with 9 bases left between them. CDR3 bases: TGTGCCAGCAGTAAAAGTTGGGAGCAGTACTTC. Translated: CASSKSWEQYF.

This sequence joins TRBV4-1 and TRBJ1-5, with 7 nucleotides matching TRBD1. The CDR3 runs to 16 residues. Germline CDR1 and CDR2: MGHRA and YSYEKL. The trim removed 1 base at V and 6 bases at J, leaving 9 bases unmatched. CDR3 DNA: TGCGCCAGCAGCCAAGCGGGGACGACAGGGATTCAGCCCCAGCATTTT. It encodes CASSQAGTTGIQPQHF.

This clone was detected a few times. The sample carries other DNA sequences with the same CDR3. J is TRBJ1-1 and V is TRBV5-1; no clear D gene. CDR1 SGHRS and CDR2 YFSETQ come from the germline V gene. The V end lost 0 bases, the J end lost 1 base, and 4 bases lay between the germline ends. This CDR3 spans 13 amino acids. The CDR3 spells CASSLEGNTEAFF. DNA of the CDR3: TGCGCCAGCAGCTTGGAGGGGAACACTGAAGCTTTCTTT.

The V gene is TRBV11-1, the J gene TRBJ2-2; possibly TRBD2 for D (7 bases). Germline loops: CDR1 SGHAT, CDR2 FQDESV (reference sequence). This CDR3 has 16 residues. Trimming cost V 5 bases and J 3 bases, with 16 bases left between them. This chain's CDR3 is CASSVGGQGDTGELFF. DNA of the CDR3: TGTGCCAGCAGCGTCGGGGGGCAGGGCGACACCGGGGAGCTGTTTTTT.

For the CDR3, the DNA is TGTGCCATCACCGAGGGACAGGGCGTTGGCTACACCTTC. Its translation: CAITEGQGVGYTF. This chain uses TRBV10-3 with TRBJ1-2; 9 bases agree with TRBD1. The germline gives CDR1 ENHRY, CDR2 SYGVKD. CDR3 length equals 13 residues. Germline trimming cut 7 bases from V and 7 bases from J; bases unmatched to any gene: 7.